This TCR beta chain emerged from a study of cytomegalovirus exposure and HLA in healthy donors (dated by TCRdb to about 2017). Background on the whole study: An earlier analysis of around 600 of the donors reported 250 to 350 Gb of sequence data and 100 million to 140 million unique TCR beta sequences from 190 million or so T cells. The number of typed donors differed by locus: about 620-640 for A, B, C, DRB1 and DQB1; approximately 520 for DQA1; approximately 610 for DPA1; and about 470 for DPB1. Using immunosequencing, the study profiled T cell repertoires from 550 to 750 subjects and related those repertoires to cytomegalovirus serostatus. Besides the first cohort of approximately 670 subjects, a separate validation cohort made up of roughly 120 different subjects was used. Roughly 5 DR-DQ haplotypes were treated as single units for association and clustering because of strong linkage in the cohort. The genetic ancestry cluster associated with self-reported Caucasian donors included about 84% of the approximately 430 genotyped donors. Donor age, sex, ethnicity and CMV serostatus were compiled together with the repertoire data. The study aimed to test whether signatures of past pathogen exposure could be identified by cataloging public T cell receptors. The study combined high-throughput TCR immunosequencing, statistical association of individual TCRs with disease status, and machine learning to predict cytomegalovirus infection status. Every discovery cohort repertoire had been produced on one sequencing platform. Rather than using new phenotypic data, the later analysis identified candidate immune exposures from TCR beta sequences and from how often those sequences occurred across donors. In an earlier analysis of 587 of the donors, high-throughput TCR beta sequencing was used to judge whether each TCR beta V gene segment behaved as functional or pseudogenic. A later genetic analysis took genome-wide SNP genotypes for 398 of the 666 donors and used that subset as a discovery cohort. To study patterns of TCR occurrence, a later analysis re-analyzed previously published TCR beta repertoires from several hundred donors and added high-resolution HLA genotyping. An early release covering approximately 600 HLA-typed donors comprised roughly 300 gigabases of sequencing data and tens of millions of unique TCR sequences. HLA typing included class I and class II loci at four-digit resolution. On average, 235,054 unique TCR beta nucleotide sequences were sequenced per donor among some 430 genotyped donors of the cohort, with roughly 18% of those sequences being non-productive.

Trimming costs V 4 bases and J 5 bases, and their ends lie 20 bases apart. In the germline V gene, CDR1 corresponds to MNHEY and CDR2 to SVGAGI. Spanning cysteine to phenylalanine, the CDR3 consists of 16 amino acids. The DNA shown is the 48-base CDR3, in frame from base 1. Receptors were amplified or captured by the immunoSEQ multiplex PCR assay. A mixture of 60 forward primers for TCR Vbeta segments and 13 reverse primers for TCR Jbeta segments was used in the multiplex PCR. The CDR3 region of rearranged TCR beta genes was amplified from genomic DNA with a multiplex PCR assay. On the Illumina HiSeq System, the amplified TCR beta libraries were sequenced as 87-base-pair reads. Processing in the source paper ran as follows. In a later analysis, some 80 million unique TCR beta chains were counted across the approximately 640 repertoires, and about 9.9 million of these chains were shared by at least two donors. A nearest-neighbor algorithm error-corrected the raw reads and collapsed the reads into unique sequences, merging closely related sequences to remove PCR and sequencing errors. To assign V, D and J gene segments, CDR3 sequences were aligned to IMGT reference sequences. For a sequence to be retained, a match of at least six nucleotides to both a V gene segment and a J gene segment was required. Rearrangements were called productive when the CDR3 lacked stop codons and stayed in frame with V and J; all others were non-productive. CDR3 was defined according to IMGT convention as the region running from the second conserved V-encoded cysteine to the conserved J-encoded phenylalanine. Sequences without an unambiguous match to a single V gene segment were excluded from the earlier analysis of a few hundred of the donors. An earlier analysis of some 610 of the donors called V segments functional above 56.7% productive rearrangements and segregating when the between-donor standard deviation exceeded 5%. A statistical classification framework was developed to diagnose cytomegalovirus status using the catalog of TCR beta chain sequences. V and J gene assignment, in a later analysis, came from comparing TCR nucleotide sequences with IMGT/GENE-DB human TR gene sequences. Using the TCRdist pipeline, a later analysis assigned CDR3 sequences along with most-parsimonious VDJ recombination scenarios. A later analysis defined each TCR beta chain by its CDR3 amino acid sequence plus V-gene family, and excluded reads lacking a unique V-gene family. To address suspected cross-contamination and a sequencing artifact, a later analysis removed around 600 highly shared, low-generation-probability nucleotide sequences. In a later analysis, a clonal expansion index was calculated for each public chain from normalized within-repertoire ranks of inferred template counts. A later analysis computed generation probabilities with a VDJ recombination model fitted to out-of-frame rearrangements, and checked the results against IGoR. Hypergeometric tests were used in a later analysis to score TCR-TCR, TCR-HLA and TCR-CMV co-occurrence, with a repertoire-size bias correction applied to the TCR pairs. In a later analysis, false discovery rates were estimated by permuting HLA or CMV assignments 20 times. In a later analysis, co-occurring TCRs were grouped using DBSCAN, with TCRdist sequence similarity added in when clustering inside HLA-allele-positive subsets. Repertoires with fewer than 30,000 or more than 120,000 public chains were left out of co-occurrence clustering, as were five repertoires with anomalous nucleotide sharing. TCRdb retrieved this table from immuneACCESS and kept in-frame rearrangements only. Not all clones are present; in checked studies, unresolved V genes account for under half, and no reason is known for the remainder. V and J calls plus clone size are reproduced from that table; the DNA served to infer D and trimming. Here the sample has tens of thousands of clones; roughly 63% occur a single time. The ten largest make up just under 6.5% of the sample.

On the study overall, not on this receptor specifically: A few of the identified cytomegalovirus-associated TCR beta chains were confirmed in vitro to be specific for cytomegalovirus antigens. Some IMGT-functional V segments, including TRBV6-2 and TRBV6-3, could not be told apart with the 87-base-pair reads, so those segments were excluded. Most TCR sequences were observed very rarely across donors, whereas some public TCRs were present in many individuals. This cohort had only TCR beta chains sequenced, and the lack of alpha or paired-chain data limited which features could be detected. The sequencing pipeline was judged likely to have produced a cluster of highly shared sequence variants as a technical artifact. Roughly uniform sequencing depth across donors was assumed in presence/absence analyses, although this assumption may not hold. The authors suggested that the approach could potentially be generalized to other disease states and immunological phenotypes. Cytomegalovirus status was reported to be diagnosed by the classifier with high specificity and sensitivity in both the original and validation cohorts. Because some donors lacked HLA typing at each locus, the association tests relied only on the typed subset. Broadly in line with IMGT annotations, most TCR beta V segments showed up in productive rearrangements about 90% or about 30% of the time in an earlier analysis of several hundred of the donors. In a later genetic analysis, a missense DCLRE1C variant was associated with V-gene and J-gene trimming of TCR beta chains, and the association was replicated in an independent cohort. Compared with equally common non-associated chains, HLA-associated TCR beta chains in a later analysis were more clonally expanded and had lower generation probabilities. Correlated functional status among segregating V segments might reflect linkage disequilibrium, but an unknown experimental factor could not be ruled out. A later genetic analysis reported fewer N-insertions in productive TCRs among donors in an Asian-associated ancestry cluster than the approximately 700-donor mean. Because counts were too low, about 18 rarely observed V segments, including chromosome 9 orphons, were left out of the earlier analysis of 587 of the donors. The only immune exposure information available for the cohort was CMV serostatus. According to a later analysis, most CMV-associated TCR beta chains appeared to be HLA-restricted, and the HLA associations seemed to be driven largely by CMV exposure. Specific HLA alleles were associated with about 17,000 TCR beta sequences at a false discovery rate of 0.05 in a later analysis. In a later analysis, the rate of TCR association differed among HLA loci, with DRB1 alleles having the most associated TCRs and HLA-C alleles having the fewest. A further reported finding was that TCR beta sequences accurately predicted the HLA-A and HLA-B alleles for most subjects in the first cohort. Several of the top co-occurrence clusters appeared to be linked to parvovirus B19, influenza, CMV and Epstein-Barr virus, according to a later analysis. Strong co-occurrence of HLA alleles, especially DR and DQ, made assigning TCR associations to individual alleles difficult. The study gave a list of about 150 TCR beta chains associated with cytomegalovirus.

The cohort comprised 550 to 700 healthy bone marrow donors. At the time of sampling, every cohort member was nominally healthy, though immune exposures that went unrecorded were likely present. The donor tested CMV seronegative, placing the donor among the 352 seronegative members of the cohort. A peripheral blood sample was provided by each donor, and peripheral blood mononuclear cells were used for TCR beta sequencing. The Qiagen DNeasy Blood Extraction Kit was used to extract genomic DNA from the blood cell samples. This clone appeared once. The antigen this receptor binds is unknown. Base-call qualities are not available, and no considerably larger clone is one nucleotide away.

Recombination connected TRBV6-5 to TRBJ1-1; the D segment could be TRBD1, given 5 matching bases. The clonotype comes from a woman in her twenties or thirties in good health and CMV-seronegative. The sample consisted of PBMCs. The CDR3 region has the sequence CASSSYGEGRDTEAFF. The nucleotide sequence reads TGTGCCAGCAGTTCCTACGGTGAGGGGAGGGATACTGAAGCTTTCTTT.